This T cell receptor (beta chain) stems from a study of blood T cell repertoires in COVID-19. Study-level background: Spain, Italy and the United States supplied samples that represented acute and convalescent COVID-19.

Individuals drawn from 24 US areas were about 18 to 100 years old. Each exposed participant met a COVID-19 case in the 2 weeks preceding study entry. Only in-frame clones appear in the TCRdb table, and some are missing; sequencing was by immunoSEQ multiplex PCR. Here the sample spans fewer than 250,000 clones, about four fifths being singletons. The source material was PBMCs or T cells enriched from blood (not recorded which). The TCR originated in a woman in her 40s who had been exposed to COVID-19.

The CDR3 here is CASITTGTTGELFF. CDR3 sequence (DNA): TGTGCCAGCATTACGACAGGGACTACCGGGGAGCTGTTTTTT. The rearrangement links TRBV6-5 to TRBJ2-2, with a possible D match to TRBD1 (7 bases). CDR1 and CDR2 from the germline V gene are MNHEY and SVGAGI. The ends were cut back, 7 bases at V and 5 bases at J, with 14 bases in the middle. CDR3 size: 14 residues.